The T cell receptor (beta chain) under discussion was sequenced for a study of T-cell reconstitution after alpha-beta-depleted transplantation in children. Unique molecular identifiers were used to barcode this TCRbeta library. One entry per CDR3 protein, called by TCRdb with MiXCR from the PCR reads. The table includes 350,000 to 400,000 distinct CDR3 sequences, more than 10% detected once. This clonotype was counted between two and nine times. The CDR3 sequence is 15 residues long. The V segment lost 5 bases and the J segment 0 bases; nucleotides outside the gene matches: 6. The germline CDR1 and CDR2 sequences are SGHTA and FQGNSA.

This TCR came from a human donor who donated a stem cell graft to a child with Fanconi anemia. V usage is TRBV7-2 and J usage is TRBJ1-1, with TRBD1 identical over 7 bases. Sequencing was performed on PBMCs, taken from the stem cell graft. The CDR3 coding sequence is TGTGCCAGCAGCCCGAACAGGGGCTTGAACACTGAAGCTTTCTTT. Its translation: CASSPNRGLNTEAFF.